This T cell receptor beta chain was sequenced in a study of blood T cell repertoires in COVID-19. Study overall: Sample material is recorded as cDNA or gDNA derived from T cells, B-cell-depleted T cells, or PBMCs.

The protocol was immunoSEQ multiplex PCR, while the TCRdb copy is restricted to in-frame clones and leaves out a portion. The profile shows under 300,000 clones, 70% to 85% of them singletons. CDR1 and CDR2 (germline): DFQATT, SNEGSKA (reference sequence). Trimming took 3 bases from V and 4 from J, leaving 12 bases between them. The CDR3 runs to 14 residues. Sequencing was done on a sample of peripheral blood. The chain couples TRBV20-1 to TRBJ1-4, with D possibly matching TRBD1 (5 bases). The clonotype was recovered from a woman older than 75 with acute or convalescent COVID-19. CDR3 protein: CSASRGRVNEKLFF. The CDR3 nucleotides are TGCAGTGCTAGTCGGGGGAGGGTTAATGAAAAACTGTTTTTT.